This T cell receptor (beta chain) was sequenced for a study of blood T cell repertoires in COVID-19. Clones were sequenced by immunoSEQ multiplex PCR, and TCRdb holds only the in-frame ones, with some missing. The table records some 110,000 clones, roughly 84% of them present only once. Enrollees, roughly 18 to 89 years old, lived in approximately 25 US areas. This CDR3 has 17 residues. The V and J ends lost 2 bases and 2 bases, in that order; junction bases with no gene match: 6. Germline CDR1 and CDR2: MNHEY and SVGEGT. Sequenced sample: PBMCs or T cells enriched from blood (not recorded which). This sequence joins TRBV6-2 or TRBV6-3 and TRBJ2-1, with 10 bases fitting TRBD2. The sequence was obtained from a woman aged 25 to 45 who had recovered from COVID-19. CDR3 loop: CASSYMELAGTYNEQFF. The CDR3 DNA is TGTGCCAGCAGTTACATGGAACTAGCGGGAACCTACAATGAGCAGTTCTTC.